This T cell receptor beta chain was documented in a study of sequential checkpoint blockade in melanoma (dated by TCRdb to the late 2010s). Broadly, across the study: Patients were assigned by 1:1 randomization to either first-line nivolumab followed by ipilimumab (arm A) or ipilimumab followed by nivolumab (arm B). Maintenance nivolumab came after both trial sequences. Broad study findings and their caveats: Larger, independent patient cohorts are needed to validate the response-prediction model that combines TCR metrics and mutation burden.

Note on this clone: Its specific antigen is unknown. Within one base of it there is no much larger clone, and no base qualities were kept.

In light of the paper, this sample's treatment or condition label describes: randomized to nivolumab then ipilimumab (arm A) or the reverse (arm B). Prior DNA-damaging chemotherapy had not been received by any trial patient. Live CD3+CD8+ cells negative for CD19 and CD56 were sorted from thawed PBMCs on a FACS Aria II flow cytometer. The samples were obtained from melanoma patients enrolled in CheckMate 064, an open-label, randomized phase II trial testing sequential checkpoint blockade. Leukapheresis was used to collect peripheral blood mononuclear cells, which were then purified with Ficoll-Paque and frozen in human serum with around 10% DMSO. Immediately after sorting, the purity of sorted blood CD3+CD8+ cells was verified to be >95%, after which DNA was extracted. The junction shows trimming of 2 bases on V and 3 bases on J, plus 8 bases between the germline ends. The germline V gene (reference sequence) yields GTSNPN for CDR1 and SVGIG for CDR2. CDR3 length: 12 amino acids, cysteine to phenylalanine. Of the read, only the CDR3 DNA is kept; its 36 bases are in frame from base 1.

TCRbeta CDR3 regions were immunosequenced from genomic DNA with the immunoSEQ Assay. Genomic DNA was amplified by bias-controlled multiplex PCR before high-throughput sequencing. Regarding the original processing steps: To quantify the absolute abundance of each unique TCRbeta CDR3 region, the sequences were collapsed and filtered. Clonality, defined as 1 minus Pielou's evenness, was calculated using productive rearrangements only. Clones with significantly greater frequencies in on-treatment versus baseline samples were identified using a previously published method. TCRdb took over this immuneACCESS table, retaining in-frame rearrangements with V and J assigned. Such tables are incomplete; in checked studies, under half of the missing clones stem from an unresolved V gene, and the remainder is unexplained. Clone size and V and J calls were adopted from that table, with D and trimming inferred from the DNA. Recorded for this sample are approximately 23,000 clones; roughly 76% of them occurred a single time. The ten largest account for approximately 30% of the sample.

The material sequenced was CD8+ T cells sorted from blood (inferred from file names), taken from a patient given nivolumab and ipilimumab in sequence. Recombination connected TRBV30 to TRBJ2-7; possibly the D gene is TRBD1, per 5 matching bases. This receptor was obtained from a human donor with melanoma. In nucleotides, the sequence is TGTGCCTGGAGTCGACAGTACTACGAGCAGTACTTC. This is translated as CAWSRQYYEQYF. Reference TRBV30 and TRBJ2-7 proteins supply the regions before and after the CDR3; the full variable domain is: SQTIHQWPATLVQPVGSPLSLECTVEGTSNPNLYWYRQAAGRGLQLLFYSVGIGQISSEVPQNLSASRPQDRQFILSSKKLLLSDSGFYLCAWSRQYYEQYFGPGTRLTVT.